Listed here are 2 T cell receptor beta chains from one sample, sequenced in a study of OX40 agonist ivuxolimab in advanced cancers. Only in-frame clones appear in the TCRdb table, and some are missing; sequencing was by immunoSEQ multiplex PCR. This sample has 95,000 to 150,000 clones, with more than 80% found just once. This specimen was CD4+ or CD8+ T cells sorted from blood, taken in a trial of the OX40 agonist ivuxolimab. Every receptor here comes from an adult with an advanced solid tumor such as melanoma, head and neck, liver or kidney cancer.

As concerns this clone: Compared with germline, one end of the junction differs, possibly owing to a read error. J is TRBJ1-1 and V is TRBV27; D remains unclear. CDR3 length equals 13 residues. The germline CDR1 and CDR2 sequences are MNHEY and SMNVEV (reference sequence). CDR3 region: CATSSRSSTEAFF. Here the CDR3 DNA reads TGTGCCACCAGTTCGAGGTCGAGCACTGAAGCTTTCTTT.

This CDR3 reads CASSLSGASGGASSYNEQFF. In DNA form, the CDR3 reads TGCGCCAGCAGCCTCAGTGGCGCTAGCGGGGGGGCGAGCTCCTACAATGAGCAGTTCTTC. The chain joins TRBV4-1 to TRBJ2-1; 12 nucleotides agree with TRBD2. Germline V gives CDR1 MGHRA, CDR2 YSYEKL. The V and J ends lost 4 bases and 0 bases, in that order; junction bases with no gene match: 13. The CDR3 totals 20 residues.